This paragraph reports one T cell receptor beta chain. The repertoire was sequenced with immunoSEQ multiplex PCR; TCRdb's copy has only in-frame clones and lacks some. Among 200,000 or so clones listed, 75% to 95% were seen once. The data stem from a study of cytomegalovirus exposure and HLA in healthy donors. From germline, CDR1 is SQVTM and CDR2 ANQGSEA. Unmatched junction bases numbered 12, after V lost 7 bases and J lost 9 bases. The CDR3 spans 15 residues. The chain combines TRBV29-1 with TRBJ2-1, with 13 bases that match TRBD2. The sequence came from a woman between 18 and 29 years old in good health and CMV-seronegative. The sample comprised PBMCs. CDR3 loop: CSGTWTSGRLGEQFF. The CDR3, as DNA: TGCAGCGGAACCTGGACTAGCGGGAGATTGGGTGAGCAGTTCTTC.